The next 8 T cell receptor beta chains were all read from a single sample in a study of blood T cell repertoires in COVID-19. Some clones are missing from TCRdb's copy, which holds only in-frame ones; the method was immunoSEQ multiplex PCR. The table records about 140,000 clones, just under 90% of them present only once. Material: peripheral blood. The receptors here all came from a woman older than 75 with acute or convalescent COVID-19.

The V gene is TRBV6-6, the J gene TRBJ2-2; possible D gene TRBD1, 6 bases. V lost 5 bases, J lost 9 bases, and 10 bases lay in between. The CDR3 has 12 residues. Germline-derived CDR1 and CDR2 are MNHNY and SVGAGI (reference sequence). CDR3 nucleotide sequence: TGTGCCAGCAGTCCCCAGGGGTGGGAGCTGTTTTTT. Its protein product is CASSPQGWELFF.

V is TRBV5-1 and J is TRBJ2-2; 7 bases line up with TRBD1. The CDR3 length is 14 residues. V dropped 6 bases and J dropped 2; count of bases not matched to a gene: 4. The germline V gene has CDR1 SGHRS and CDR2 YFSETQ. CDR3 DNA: TGCGCCAGCAACCGGGACAGTAACACCGGGGAGCTGTTTTTT. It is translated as CASNRDSNTGELFF.

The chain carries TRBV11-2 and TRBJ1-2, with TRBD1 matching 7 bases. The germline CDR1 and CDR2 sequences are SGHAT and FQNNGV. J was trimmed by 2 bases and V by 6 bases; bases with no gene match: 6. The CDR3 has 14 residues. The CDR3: CASRSIRGNYGYTF. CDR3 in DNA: TGTGCCAGCAGGTCCATCAGGGGGAACTATGGCTACACCTTC. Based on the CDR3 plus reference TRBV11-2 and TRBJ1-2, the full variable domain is EAGVAQSPRYKIIEKRQSVAFWCNPISGHATLYWYQQILGQGPKLLIQFQNNGVVDDSQLPKDRFSAERLKGVDSTLKIQPAKLEDSAVYLCASRSIRGNYGYTFGSGTRLTVV.

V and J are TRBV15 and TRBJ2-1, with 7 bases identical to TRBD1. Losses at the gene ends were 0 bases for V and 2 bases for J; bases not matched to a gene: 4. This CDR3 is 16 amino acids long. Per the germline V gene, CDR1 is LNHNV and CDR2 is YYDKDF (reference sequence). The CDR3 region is CATSRDPGQTYNEQFF. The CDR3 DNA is TGTGCCACCAGCAGAGATCCGGGACAGACCTACAATGAGCAGTTCTTC.

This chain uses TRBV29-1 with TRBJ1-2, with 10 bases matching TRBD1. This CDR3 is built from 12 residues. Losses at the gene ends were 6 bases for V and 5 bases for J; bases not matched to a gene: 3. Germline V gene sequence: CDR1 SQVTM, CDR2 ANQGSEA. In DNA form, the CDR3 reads TGCAGCGTCGAGGGACAGGGGTATGGCTACACCTTC. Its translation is CSVEGQGYGYTF.

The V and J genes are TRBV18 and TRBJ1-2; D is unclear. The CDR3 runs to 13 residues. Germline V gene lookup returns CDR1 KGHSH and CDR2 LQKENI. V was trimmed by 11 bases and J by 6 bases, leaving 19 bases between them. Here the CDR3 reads CASAQSVLDGYTF. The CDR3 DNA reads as TGTGCCTCGGCACAGTCCGTGTTAGATGGCTACACCTTC.

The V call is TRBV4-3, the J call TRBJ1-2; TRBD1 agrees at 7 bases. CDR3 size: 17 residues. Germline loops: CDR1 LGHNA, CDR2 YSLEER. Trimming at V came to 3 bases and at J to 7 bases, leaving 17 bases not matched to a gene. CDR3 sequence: CASSHTERAGGQRGYTF. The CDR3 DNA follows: TGCGCCAGCAGCCATACGGAAAGGGCAGGGGGACAACGTGGCTACACCTTC.

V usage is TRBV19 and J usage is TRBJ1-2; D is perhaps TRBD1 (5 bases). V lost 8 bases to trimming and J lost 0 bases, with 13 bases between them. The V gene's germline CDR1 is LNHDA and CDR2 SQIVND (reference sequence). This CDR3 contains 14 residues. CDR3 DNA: TGTGCCAGTGGTTTTGGGGGGTCTAACTATGGCTACACCTTC. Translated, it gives CASGFGGSNYGYTF.